Following are 18 T cell receptor beta chains from one sample sequenced in a study of neurological immune-mediated disorders. TCRdb processed the 5' RACE reads anew with MiXCR; each CDR3 protein has one entry. The sample holds around 130,000 distinct CDR3 sequences, roughly 3.4% seen once. The sample comprised PBMCs. Every receptor here comes from a woman in her 30s with multiple sclerosis.

This clonotype was found many times. The rearrangement links TRBV21-1 to TRBJ2-7; the table assigns TRBD1, which was not confirmed against the DNA. TRBV21-1 is a pseudogene. The length of the CDR3 is 15 residues. CDR3 DNA sequence: TGTGCCAGCAGCAAAGATCGGACAAGAGCCTACGAGCAGTACTTC. Its protein is CASSKDRTRAYEQYF.

This clonotype was recorded at least ten times. This chain uses TRBV20-1 with TRBJ1-2; the match to TRBD1 covers 9 bases. This CDR3 contains 12 residues. The trim removed 4 bases at V and 6 bases at J, leaving 3 bases unmatched. Germline values: CDR1 DFQATT, CDR2 SNEGSKA (reference sequence). The CDR3 is CSANRGQNGYTF. Written as DNA, the CDR3 is TGCAGTGCTAACAGGGGGCAAAATGGCTACACCTTC.

This clonotype was seen at least ten times. The gene calls are TRBV19 and TRBJ2-5, with TRBD2 matching 12 bases. Trimming removed 5 bases from V and 5 bases from J; junction bases left unmatched: 6. Per germline, CDR1 LNHDA and CDR2 SQIVND (reference sequence). This CDR3 is built from 15 residues. CDR3 residues: CASSSRLAGVETQYF. CDR3 DNA: TGTGCCAGTAGTTCCCGACTAGCGGGAGTGGAGACCCAGTACTTC.

The chain uses TRBV12-3 or TRBV12-4 and TRBJ1-1; D is uncertain. Trimming left V 6 bases short and J 7 bases short, with 12 bases between. This CDR3 comprises 12 residues. The CDR3 here is CASSVRRFEAFF. The DNA for the CDR3 is TGTGCCAGCAGCGTTCGGCGGTTTGAAGCTTTCTTT.

This clonotype was counted between two and nine times. This chain links TRBV4-3 with TRBJ1-4; D gene uncertain. The CDR3 extends over 16 amino acids. The V end was cut by 1 base, the J end by 3 bases, with 12 bases between. Germline lookup yields CDR1 LGHNA and CDR2 YSLEER. The CDR3 region has the DNA TGCGCCAGCAGCCAAGGGTTGTGGAATCCTAATGAAAAACTGTTTTTT. Its protein product is CASSQGLWNPNEKLFF.

This clonotype was found many times. The chain carries TRBV5-1 and TRBJ2-7; tentative D call: TRBD2 (6 bases). Trimming cost V 2 bases and J 3 bases, with 15 bases left between them. CDR1 SGHRS and CDR2 YFSETQ come from the germline V gene. This CDR3 is built from 15 residues. This chain's CDR3 is CASSFGTPLSYEQYF. CDR3 DNA sequence: TGCGCCAGCAGCTTCGGGACTCCATTAAGCTACGAGCAGTACTTC.

The table lists this clonotype with many counts. V gene TRBV20-1 combines with J gene TRBJ1-3; no definite D call. CDR3 length equals 11 residues. The germline V and J ends were trimmed by 5 bases and 6 bases, with 8 bases remaining between them. The germline V gene encodes CDR1 DFQATT and CDR2 SNEGSKA (reference sequence). The CDR3 loop reads CSARPENTIYF. CDR3 in DNA: TGCAGTGCTCGACCTGAAAACACCATATATTTT.

This chain uses TRBV19 with TRBJ2-3, with D possibly being TRBD2 (6 bases). The CDR3 extends over 15 amino acids. CDR1 and CDR2 from the germline V gene are LNHDA and SQIVND (reference sequence). Trimming took 3 bases from V and 0 from J, leaving 10 bases between them. CDR3: CASSIVGGSTDTQYF. In DNA, the CDR3 is TGTGCCAGTAGTATTGTCGGAGGGAGCACAGATACGCAGTATTTT.

This clonotype has ten or more counts. The chain links TRBV15 to TRBJ2-3; perhaps TRBD1 as D (6 bases). Trimming left V 0 bases short and J 4 bases short, with 14 bases between. Germline V gives CDR1 LNHNV, CDR2 YYDKDF (reference sequence). This CDR3 comprises 16 residues. CDR3 sequence reads: CATSREGARVPDTQYF. CDR3 nucleotides: TGTGCCACCAGCAGAGAGGGGGCCCGAGTGCCAGATACGCAGTATTTT.

This clonotype came up many times. V usage is TRBV7-2 and J usage is TRBJ2-7, with 7 bases aligning to TRBD1. Trimming removed 1 base from V and 2 bases from J; junction bases left unmatched: 11. The CDR3 consists of 17 residues. Germline assignment: CDR1 SGHTA and CDR2 FQGNSA. This CDR3 reads CASSLVLTGQAPYEQYF. The CDR3 DNA reads as TGTGCCAGCAGCTTAGTTTTGACCGGACAGGCCCCCTACGAGCAGTACTTC.

In its sample, this clonotype was seen many times. This chain uses TRBV6-4 with TRBJ1-1, with D possibly TRBD1 on 5 matching bases. Trimming shortened V by 3 bases and J by 0 bases, and 5 bases separated the two germline ends. From germline, CDR1 is MRHNA and CDR2 SNTAGT. This CDR3 region has 13 residues. The CDR3 spells CASSEGVNTEAFF. DNA for the CDR3: TGTGCCAGCAGTGAAGGGGTGAACACTGAAGCTTTCTTT.

In its sample, this clonotype was seen many times. CDR3 in amino acids: CASSPRAGGPVEQYF. CDR3 DNA sequence: TGTGCCAGCAGCCCTCGGGCGGGAGGGCCCGTCGAGCAGTACTTC. The gene calls are TRBV12-3 or TRBV12-4 and TRBJ2-7; 9 nucleotides line up with TRBD2. Unmatched junction bases numbered 12, after V lost 6 bases and J lost 6 bases. CDR3 length equals 15 residues.

This clonotype came up many times. V is TRBV5-5 and J is TRBJ2-1; D uncertain. The CDR3 contains 16 residues. Trimming left V 0 bases short and J 0 bases short, with 10 bases between. The germline CDR1 and CDR2 sequences are SGHKS and YYEKEE (reference sequence). In DNA, the CDR3 is TGTGCCAGCAGCTTGGCCGGCGGAAGCTCCTACAATGAGCAGTTCTTC. Protein sequence: CASSLAGGSSYNEQFF.

This clonotype has a count of ten or more. This chain uses TRBV7-2 with TRBJ2-7; possible D gene TRBD1, 5 bases. Between the trimmed V and J ends, which lost 5 bases and 5 bases, there was a span of 19 bases. CDR3 length: 15 amino acids. Per the germline V gene, CDR1 is SGHTA and CDR2 is FQGNSA. CDR3 nucleotides: TGTGCCAGCAGCCTATCCCCGACAGTGGCCCACGAGCAGTACTTC. Its protein product is CASSLSPTVAHEQYF.

There are many counts of this clonotype. CDR3: CASSLQVNEQFF. The CDR3 region has the DNA TGTGCCAGCAGCCTACAGGTCAATGAGCAGTTCTTC. V is TRBV5-6 and J is TRBJ2-1; D may be TRBD1 (5 bases). V was clipped by 4 bases and J by 6 bases, with 8 bases between them. This CDR3 has 12 residues. The germline gives CDR1 SGHDT, CDR2 YYEEEE.

There are a few counts of this clonotype. The chain is built from TRBV20-1 and TRBJ2-1; 8 bases align to TRBD2. Trimming cost V 3 bases and J 6 bases; bases outside gene matches: 10. CDR3 length equals 15 residues. Germline V gene data show CDR1 as DFQATT and CDR2 as SNEGSKA (reference sequence). CDR3 sequence reads: CSAREAGVLPNEQFF. CDR3 DNA: TGCAGTGCTAGGGAAGCGGGAGTTCTTCCCAATGAGCAGTTCTTC.

Ten or more counts support this clonotype. The chain recombines TRBV7-9 with TRBJ1-1, with D tentatively TRBD1 (5 bases). The CDR3 covers 17 residues. Germline assignment: CDR1 SEHNR and CDR2 FQNEAQ (reference sequence). V was cut by 3 bases and J by 7 bases, with 24 bases left in between. The CDR3 coding sequence is TGTGCCAGCAGCTTTCTGTTGGGGGGGGAGGAACATGGTGAAGCTTTCTTT. It yields the protein CASSFLLGGEEHGEAFF.

This clonotype came up many times. The chain uses TRBV7-2 and TRBJ2-5, with 7 nucleotides matching TRBD1. Germline lookup yields CDR1 SGHTA and CDR2 FQGNSA. The CDR3 sequence is 15 residues long. V was pared by 0 bases and J by 5 bases, with 6 bases of the junction left unmatched. The CDR3 protein is CASSLAKGAWETQYF. CDR3 DNA: TGTGCCAGCAGCTTAGCAAAGGGGGCCTGGGAGACCCAGTACTTC.